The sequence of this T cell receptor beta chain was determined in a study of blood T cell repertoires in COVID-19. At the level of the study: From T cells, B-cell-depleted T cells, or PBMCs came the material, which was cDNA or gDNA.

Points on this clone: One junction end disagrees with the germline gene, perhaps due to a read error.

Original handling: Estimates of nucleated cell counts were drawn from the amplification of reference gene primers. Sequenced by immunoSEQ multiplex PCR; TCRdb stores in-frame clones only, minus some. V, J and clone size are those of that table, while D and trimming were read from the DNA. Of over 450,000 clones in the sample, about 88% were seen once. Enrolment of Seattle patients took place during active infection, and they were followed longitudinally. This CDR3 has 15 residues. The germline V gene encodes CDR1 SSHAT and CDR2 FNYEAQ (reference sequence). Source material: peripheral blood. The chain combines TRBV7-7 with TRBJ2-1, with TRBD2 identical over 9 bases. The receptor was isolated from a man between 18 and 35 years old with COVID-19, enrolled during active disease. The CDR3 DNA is TGTGCTAGCAGCCCTAGCGGGAAAGGTGCCAATGAGCAGTTCTTC. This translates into CASSPSGKGANEQFF.